Listed here are 24 T cell receptor beta chains from one sample, sequenced in a study of early T cells in non-severe SARS-CoV-2 infection (dated by TCRdb to the early 2020s). Library preparation used 5' RACE. For sequencing, a NextSeq 500 was employed. TCRdb itself trimmed the public reads at Q25 with fastp, ran MiXCR and retained productive beta chains. Rows with one shared CDR3 protein collapse into an entry with the most common genes and DNA. Counted in this sample were roughly 23,000 distinct CDR3 sequences; around 3.5% of them appeared once. 5.5% to 7% of the sample comes from the top ten. Sequencing input: whole blood. These receptor sequences come from an adult who was a healthcare worker with PCR-confirmed SARS-CoV-2 infection or an uninfected control (not recorded which).

The J gene is TRBJ2-2, the V gene TRBV9; TRBD1 aligns across 8 bases. Germline lookup yields CDR1 SGDLS and CDR2 YYNGEE. The CDR3 is 16 residues long. V was clipped by 4 bases and J by 6 bases; unmatched bases: 11. CDR3 DNA: TGTGCCAGCAGCATACTTCAGGGGGCGCAGTCCGGGGAGCTGTTTTTT. Its protein is CASSILQGAQSGELFF.

This clonotype was found many times. The gene calls are TRBV7-6 and TRBJ2-3, with D uncertain. The V gene's germline CDR1 is SGHVS and CDR2 FNYEAQ. The V end lost 5 bases, the J end lost 2 bases, and 8 bases lay between the germline ends. The CDR3 is 13 residues long. Written as DNA, the CDR3 is TGTGCCAGCAGCGCCTTGTCCACAGATACGCAGTATTTT. It codes for CASSALSTDTQYF.

This clonotype was observed a few times. The chain couples TRBV3-1 to TRBJ2-5; TRBD2 aligns across 8 bases. Looked up from germline, CDR1 is LGHDT and CDR2 is YNNKEL (reference sequence). The CDR3 contains 14 residues. V trimming: 2 bases; J trimming: 5 bases; junction bases outside the gene matches: 4. CDR3 sequence reads: CASSQLREGETQYF. CDR3 coding DNA: TGTGCCAGCAGCCAATTACGGGAGGGGGAGACCCAGTACTTC.

This clonotype was detected many times. J is TRBJ1-5 and V is TRBV19; D call uncertain. This CDR3 has 14 amino acids. Trimming stripped 9 bases from V and 0 bases from J, with 12 bases between. CDR1 is LNHDA, CDR2 SQIVND, per germline (reference sequence). The CDR3 bases are TGTGCCAGCAGGATTACAGATAGCAATCAGCCCCAGCATTTT. It translates to CASRITDSNQPQHF.

This clonotype was picked up a small number of times. This chain uses TRBV6-5 with TRBJ1-3; D is ambiguous. Germline loops: CDR1 MNHEY, CDR2 SVGAGI. This CDR3 comprises 16 residues. Trimming pared 6 bases from V and 0 bases from J, leaving 15 bases between. The CDR3 protein is CASSSGPPYSGNTIYF. CDR3 nucleotides: TGTGCCAGCAGCTCAGGACCACCGTACTCTGGAAACACCATATATTTT.

This clonotype showed up many times. The chain joins TRBV24-1 to TRBJ2-2; perhaps D is TRBD1 or TRBD2 (5 bases each). Trimming stripped 7 bases from V and 2 bases from J, with 16 bases between. The germline V gene has CDR1 KGHDR and CDR2 SFDVKD. This CDR3 comprises 16 residues. The CDR3 DNA follows: TGTGCCACCAGCGGGGTGGACATTTATAACACCGGGGAGCTGTTTTTT. It specifies CATSGVDIYNTGELFF.

This clonotype was observed many times. V and J are TRBV21-1 and TRBJ2-7; the table gives TRBD2 as D, unverified against the DNA. TRBV21-1 is labeled a pseudogene. The CDR3 length is 16 residues. The DNA for the CDR3 is TGTGCCAGCAGCAAAGTCATAGCGGCGGGCTCCTACGAGCAGTACTTC. Protein sequence: CASSKVIAAGSYEQYF.

There are many counts of this clonotype. The chain couples TRBV6-2 or TRBV6-3 to TRBJ2-7; 7 positions match TRBD1. Germline loops: CDR1 MNHEY, CDR2 SVGEGT. J gave up 0 bases and V 1 base, and 3 bases lay outside the gene matches. This CDR3 has 15 amino acids. CDR3 DNA: TGTGCCAGCAGTTACTTGGGACAGAGCTCCTACGAGCAGTACTTC. This gives the protein CASSYLGQSSYEQYF.

The table lists this clonotype with many counts. The junction does not match germline at one end; this may be a read error. This sequence joins TRBV7-7 and TRBJ2-5; D is undetermined. The CDR3 length is 17 residues. Germline CDR1 is SSHAT and CDR2 is FNYEAQ (reference sequence). The CDR3 spells CASSLYFVLDGPETQYF. As DNA, the CDR3 is TGTGCTAGCAGCTTATATTTTGTTCTGGACGGACCAGAGACCCAGTACTTC.

This clonotype was seen repeatedly, ten times or more. V and J are TRBV10-2 and TRBJ1-1; maybe TRBD1 (6 bases). This CDR3 has 15 amino acids. In germline, CDR1 is WSHSY, CDR2 SAAADI. V gave up 7 bases and J gave up 0 bases, with 15 bases separating them. This chain's CDR3 is CASTQGGTVNTEAFF. The CDR3 coding sequence is TGCGCCAGCACCCAAGGGGGGACGGTGAACACTGAAGCTTTCTTT.

There are a few counts of this clonotype. The rearrangement links TRBV5-1 to TRBJ1-2, with 7 bases aligning to TRBD1. Germline V gene data show CDR1 as SGHRS and CDR2 as YFSETQ. The trim removed 0 bases at V and 5 bases at J, leaving 1 base unmatched. The CDR3 totals 13 residues. The CDR3, as DNA: TGCGCCAGCAGCTTGGGGGACAGATATGGCTACACCTTC. Encoded protein: CASSLGDRYGYTF.

In its sample, this clonotype was seen many times. The genes are TRBV5-1 and TRBJ2-3, with D uncertain. This CDR3 region has 13 residues. Between the trimmed V and J ends, which lost 0 bases and 2 bases, there was a span of 4 bases. Germline assignment: CDR1 SGHRS and CDR2 YFSETQ. The CDR3 bases are TGCGCCAGCAGCTTGGAAATCACAGATACGCAGTATTTT. Protein: CASSLEITDTQYF. Filled out from reference TRBV5-1 and TRBJ2-3, the complete variable domain reads KAGVTQTPRYLIKTRGQQVTLSCSPISGHRSVSWYQQTPGQGLQFLFEYFSETQRNKGNFPGRFSGRQFSNSRSEMNVSTLELGDSALYLCASSLEITDTQYFGPGTRLTVL.

The sample holds many counts of this clonotype. The genes are TRBV5-4 and TRBJ1-1; TRBD1 matches 7 bases. After removal of 5 bases from V and 0 bases from J, the junction contained 10 bases not matched to a gene. The germline CDR1 and CDR2 sequences are SGHNT and YYREEE (reference sequence). The CDR3 covers 16 residues. The CDR3 spells CASRSSKGAMNTEAFF. The CDR3 region has the DNA TGTGCCAGCAGATCCTCTAAGGGGGCGATGAACACTGAAGCTTTCTTT.

At least ten counts were recorded for this clonotype. V gene TRBV28 combines with J gene TRBJ1-5, with D possibly TRBD1 on 6 matching bases. CDR3 size: 17 residues. Germline assignment: CDR1 MDHEN and CDR2 SYDVKM. Trimming removed 4 bases at V and 0 bases at J, with 16 bases between. CDR3 in amino acids: CASSSPGQLYSNQPQHF. CDR3 coding DNA: TGTGCCAGCAGTTCCCCTGGACAGCTTTATAGCAATCAGCCCCAGCATTTT.

This clonotype was detected a few times. V gene TRBV7-6 combines with J gene TRBJ1-5; D is perhaps TRBD1 (5 bases). Germline V gene data show CDR1 as SGHVS and CDR2 as FNYEAQ. This CDR3 contains 13 residues. V lost 5 bases, J lost 4 bases, and 9 bases lay in between. Written as DNA, the CDR3 is TGTGCCAGCAGCCAGGGAGCAAATCAGCCCCAGCATTTT. Protein: CASSQGANQPQHF.

This clonotype showed up many times. The rearrangement joins TRBV27 to TRBJ2-7; 7 positions match TRBD2. Germline lookup yields CDR1 MNHEY and CDR2 SMNVEV (reference sequence). The V and J ends lost 10 bases and 2 bases, in that order; junction bases with no gene match: 17. The CDR3 is made up of 16 amino acids. CDR3 sequence: CATPNLSGAYTYEQYF. The DNA for the CDR3 is TGTGCCACCCCAAACTTAAGCGGGGCCTATACCTACGAGCAGTACTTC.

This clonotype has more than one count but fewer than ten. The J gene is TRBJ1-1, the V gene TRBV29-1; D perhaps matches TRBD1 (5 bases). The length of the CDR3 is 13 residues. V gave up 7 bases and J gave up 2 bases, with 14 bases separating them. Germline V gene sequence: CDR1 SQVTM, CDR2 ANQGSEA. The CDR3 spells CSAGIGENTEAFF. DNA for the CDR3: TGCAGCGCGGGAATAGGGGAAAACACTGAAGCTTTCTTT.

This clonotype was seen ten or more times. The J gene is TRBJ2-7, the V gene TRBV7-9; D is possibly TRBD1 (5 bases). The germline V and J ends were trimmed by 3 bases and 5 bases, with 8 bases remaining between them. Looked up from germline, CDR1 is SEHNR and CDR2 is FQNEAQ (reference sequence). The CDR3 covers 12 residues. The CDR3 DNA sequence: TGTGCCAGCAGCTTTCAGGGTCACGAGCAGTACTTC. It yields the protein CASSFQGHEQYF.

The table lists this clonotype with a few counts. The V gene is TRBV3-1, the J gene TRBJ1-1; D uncertain. Trimming left V 4 bases short and J 5 bases short, with 17 bases between. The germline gives CDR1 LGHDT, CDR2 YNNKEL (reference sequence). This CDR3 has 15 residues. CDR3 coding DNA: TGTGCCAGCAGCCGGCCTGTGGGAGGGTTAACTGAAGCTTTCTTT. It specifies CASSRPVGGLTEAFF.

This clonotype was recorded many times. This chain joins TRBV25-1 and TRBJ1-5; D gene unclear. Trimming took off 5 bases at V and 2 bases at J, with 10 bases between the two ends. The germline V gene encodes CDR1 MGHDK and CDR2 SYGVNS. The CDR3 totals 14 residues. The CDR3 DNA reads TGTGCCAGCAGTCCCTTTGGCGGCAATCAGCCCCAGCATTTT. It codes for CASSPFGGNQPQHF.

This clonotype showed up many times. The chain is built from TRBV20-1 and TRBJ1-2, with D perhaps matching TRBD1 (5 bases). The CDR3 sequence is 14 residues long. Germline lookup yields CDR1 DFQATT and CDR2 SNEGSKA (reference sequence). With 0 bases removed from V and 3 bases from J, the gap between germline ends came to 11 bases. CDR3: CSARDPARDYGYTF. The DNA of the CDR3 is TGCAGTGCTAGAGATCCCGCCAGGGACTATGGCTACACCTTC.

The table lists this clonotype with many counts. J is TRBJ2-5 and V is TRBV6-6; D remains ambiguous. V gave up 2 bases and J gave up 5 bases, with 6 bases separating them. The CDR3 runs 12 residues. The germline V gene has CDR1 MNHNY and CDR2 SVGAGI (reference sequence). The chain's CDR3 is CASSYIRETQYF. The CDR3 DNA sequence: TGTGCCAGCAGTTACATAAGGGAGACCCAGTACTTC.

Note on this clonotype: It may be a read error: a sequence one base away is much more abundant. J is TRBJ2-1 and V is TRBV28; 14 bases fit TRBD2. The CDR3 is 14 residues long. CDR1 is MDHEN, CDR2 SYDVKM, per germline. Written as DNA, the CDR3 is TGTGACAGCAGGCGGGGACTAGCGGGGGCCGGGCAGTTCTTC. Translated: CDSRRGLAGAGQFF.

The chain links TRBV7-9 to TRBJ1-1; D is uncertain. Germline V gene data show CDR1 as SEHNR and CDR2 as FQNEAQ (reference sequence). V was pared by 1 base and J by 4 bases, with 4 bases between. CDR3 length: 12 residues. The CDR3 region is CASSLGSTEAFF. For the CDR3, the DNA is TGTGCCAGCAGCTTAGGGTCCACTGAAGCTTTCTTT.